The source of this T cell receptor beta chain is a study of blood T cell repertoires in COVID-19. Study-wide background: The study drew acute and convalescent COVID-19 samples from the United States, Italy and Spain.

Using immunoSEQ multiplex PCR, the repertoire was profiled, and TCRdb retains in-frame clones only, with some absent. The data show tens of thousands of clones, about four fifths seen once. Between the trimmed V and J ends, which lost 2 bases and 8 bases, there was a span of 12 bases. Germline values: CDR1 MNHEY, CDR2 SVGAGI. This CDR3 comprises 13 residues. The count of this clone is one. The genes are TRBV6-5 and TRBJ1-2; D is uncertain. This TCR was sampled from a man between 65 and 80 years old with active COVID-19. Sequencing used peripheral blood. The CDR3: CASSYTGSLGYTF. The CDR3, as DNA: TGTGCCAGCAGTTACACGGGGTCGTTAGGCTACACCTTC.